This TCR beta chain is drawn from a study of cytotoxic CD8 clonotypes in ibrutinib-treated CLL. About the study: Per sample, productive templates averaged around 260,000 and productive rearrangements averaged 94,082. Regarding the study as a whole: Patients had baseline clonality above age-matched healthy donors, and this clonality moved with circulating CD8+ T-cell counts. The clonality went up when patients responded to ibrutinib and dropped back toward baseline at progression.

Genomic DNA in an amount of approximately 2 micrograms was extracted from cryopreserved PBMCs and used for the preparation of TCR beta libraries. The count of this clone is one. Its antigen is currently unknown. The assay was immunoSEQ multiplex PCR, and TCRdb's table has in-frame clones only and misses some. The top ten clones hold roughly a tenth of a sample with 30,000 to 40,000 clones, 55% to 75% of them seen once. The germline CDR1 and CDR2 sequences are MDHEN and SYDVKM. With 9 bases removed from V and 5 bases from J, the gap between germline ends came to 17 bases. The CDR3 runs to 13 residues. The chain employs TRBV28 and TRBJ2-7, with D possibly matching TRBD2 (6 bases). The source was PBMCs, collected at disease progression, from a patient treated with ibrutinib. The clonotype originates from a human donor with chronic lymphocytic leukemia. CDR3 sequence: CASRLSGSDEQYF. The CDR3 DNA reads TGTGCCAGTCGGCTCTCCGGGAGCGACGAGCAGTACTTC.